The entry below gives a single T cell receptor (beta chain) sequence along with its context. The antigen is unknown. This was the immunoSEQ version 4 assay in survey mode. TCRdb's copy holds only in-frame clones and misses some; the assay was immunoSEQ multiplex PCR. The table has fewer than 40,000 clones, around 70% seen once. The data were obtained in a study of persistence of HIV-infected CD4 T cells. Study observations and caveats: Degenerate expanded CDR3beta sequences were enriched among CMV- and Gag-responding cells.

This CDR3 is 15 amino acids long. Germline values: CDR1 GTSNPN, CDR2 SVGIG (reference sequence). V was pared by 6 bases and J by 0 bases, with 10 bases of the junction left unmatched. The stimulus was an HIV-1 Gag 15-mer peptide pool, about 1 ug/peptide/mL. Sorting selected CD4+ T cells upregulating both CD40 ligand and CD69. The chain combines TRBV30 with TRBJ1-1, with 7 bases fitting TRBD1. The starting material was CD4+ T cells sorted from PBMCs after 18-hour stimulation, obtained from a patient who received antiretroviral therapy. The TCR was taken from an adult man with HIV who was CMV-seropositive. The CDR3 coding sequence is TGTGCCTGTCTACGACAGGGCCTTATGAACACTGAAGCTTTCTTT. This sequence encodes CACLRQGLMNTEAFF.